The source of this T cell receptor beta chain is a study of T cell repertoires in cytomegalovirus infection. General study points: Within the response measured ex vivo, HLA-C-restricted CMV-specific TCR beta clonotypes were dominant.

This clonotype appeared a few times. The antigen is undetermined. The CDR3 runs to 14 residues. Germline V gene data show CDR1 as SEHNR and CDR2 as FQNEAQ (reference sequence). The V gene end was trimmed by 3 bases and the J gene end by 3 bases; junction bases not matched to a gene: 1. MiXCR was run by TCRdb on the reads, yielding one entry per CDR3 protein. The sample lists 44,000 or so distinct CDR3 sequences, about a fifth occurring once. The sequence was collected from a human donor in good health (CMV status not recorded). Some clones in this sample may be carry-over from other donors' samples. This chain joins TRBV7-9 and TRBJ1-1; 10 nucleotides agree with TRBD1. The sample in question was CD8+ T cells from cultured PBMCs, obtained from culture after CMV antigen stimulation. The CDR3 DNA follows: TGTGCCAGCAGCTTGGACAGGGGGTACACTGAAGCTTTCTTT. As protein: CASSLDRGYTEAFF.